These 3 T cell receptor beta chains originate from one sample sequenced in a study of blood T cell repertoires in COVID-19. Using immunoSEQ multiplex PCR, the repertoire was profiled, and TCRdb retains in-frame clones only, with some absent. The sample carries 400,000 to 500,000 clones, approximately 90% recorded once. The sample consisted of PBMCs or T cells enriched from blood (not recorded which). Source of these receptors: a woman aged 40 to 50 who had recovered from COVID-19.

The DNA for the CDR3 is TGCGCCAGCAGCCAAGCAGGGACAGGGGCAGATACGCAGTATTTT. Amino acid sequence: CASSQAGTGADTQYF. This chain links TRBV4-1 with TRBJ2-3; 10 bases line up with TRBD1. CDR3 length equals 15 residues. Germline CDR1 and CDR2: MGHRA and YSYEKL. The V and J ends lost 1 base and 4 bases, in that order; junction bases with no gene match: 2.

The chain recombines TRBV20-1 with TRBJ2-4; D perhaps matches TRBD2 (5 bases). The CDR3 is 11 residues long. Trimming took 5 bases from V and 7 from J, leaving 9 bases between them. Germline V lookup: CDR1 DFQATT, CDR2 SNEGSKA (reference sequence). The CDR3 here is CSAGTRNIQYF. Here the CDR3 DNA reads TGCAGTGCTGGTACTAGGAACATTCAGTACTTC.

V usage is TRBV19 and J usage is TRBJ2-1, with 13 bases aligning to TRBD2. The J segment lost 8 bases and the V segment lost 1 base, leaving 5 bases of the junction unmatched. The V gene's germline CDR1 is LNHDA and CDR2 SQIVND (reference sequence). The CDR3 totals 16 residues. CDR3 nucleotide sequence: TGTGCCAGTAGTATAGGGGGGACTAGCGGGATAGATGAGCAGTTCTTC. Residues: CASSIGGTSGIDEQFF.